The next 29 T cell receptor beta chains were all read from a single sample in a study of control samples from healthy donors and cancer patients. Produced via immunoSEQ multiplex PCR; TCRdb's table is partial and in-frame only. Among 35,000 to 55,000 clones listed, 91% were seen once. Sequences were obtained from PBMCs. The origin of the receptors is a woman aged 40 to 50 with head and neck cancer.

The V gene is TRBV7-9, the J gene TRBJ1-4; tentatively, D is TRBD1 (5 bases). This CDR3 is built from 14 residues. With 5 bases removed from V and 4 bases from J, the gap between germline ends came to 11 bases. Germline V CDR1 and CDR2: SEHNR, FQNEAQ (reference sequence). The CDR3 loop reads CASSGRDRNEKLFF. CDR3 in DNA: TGTGCCAGCAGCGGACGGGACCGTAATGAAAAACTGTTTTTT.

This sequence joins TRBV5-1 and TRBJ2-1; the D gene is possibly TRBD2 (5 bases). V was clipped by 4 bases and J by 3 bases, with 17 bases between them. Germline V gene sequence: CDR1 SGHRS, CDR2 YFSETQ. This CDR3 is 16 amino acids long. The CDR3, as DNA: TGCGCCAGCAGCCCCTTACTGAGGGCGGTCTACAATGAGCAGTTCTTC. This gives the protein CASSPLLRAVYNEQFF.

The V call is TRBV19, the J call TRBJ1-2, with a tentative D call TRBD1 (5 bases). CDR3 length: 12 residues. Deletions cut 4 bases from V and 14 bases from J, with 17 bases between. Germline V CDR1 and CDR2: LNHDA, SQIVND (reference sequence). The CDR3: CASSTSGRSPTF. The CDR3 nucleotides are TGTGCCAGTAGTACCTCAGGGCGGAGTCCGACCTTC. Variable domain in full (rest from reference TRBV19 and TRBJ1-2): DGGITQSPKYLFRKEGQNVTLSCEQNLNHDAMYWYRQDPGQGLRLIYYSQIVNDFQKGDIAEGYSVSREKKESFPLTVTSAQKNPTAFYLCASSTSGRSPTFGSGTRLTVV.

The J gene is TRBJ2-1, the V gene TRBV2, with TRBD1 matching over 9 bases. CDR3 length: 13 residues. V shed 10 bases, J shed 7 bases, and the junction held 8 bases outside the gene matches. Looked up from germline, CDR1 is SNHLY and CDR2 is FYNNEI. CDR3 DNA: TGTGCCATTTACAGGGGGCAGGGGAATGAGCAGTTCTTC. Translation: CAIYRGQGNEQFF.

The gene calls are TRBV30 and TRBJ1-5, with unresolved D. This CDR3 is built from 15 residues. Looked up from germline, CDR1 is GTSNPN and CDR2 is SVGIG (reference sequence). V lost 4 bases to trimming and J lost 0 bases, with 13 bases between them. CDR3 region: CAWTFGGSSNQPQHF. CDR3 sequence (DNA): TGTGCCTGGACTTTCGGAGGTTCTAGCAATCAGCCCCAGCATTTT. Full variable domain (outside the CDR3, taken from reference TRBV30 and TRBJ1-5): SQTIHQWPATLVQPVGSPLSLECTVEGTSNPNLYWYRQAAGRGLQLLFYSVGIGQISSEVPQNLSASRPQDRQFILSSKKLLLSDSGFYLCAWTFGGSSNQPQHFGDGTRLSIL.

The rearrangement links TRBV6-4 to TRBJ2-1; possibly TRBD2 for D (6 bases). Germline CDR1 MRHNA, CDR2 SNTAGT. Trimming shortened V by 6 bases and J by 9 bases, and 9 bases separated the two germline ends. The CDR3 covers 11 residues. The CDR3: CASREGSEQFF. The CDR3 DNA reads TGTGCCAGCAGGGAGGGGAGTGAGCAGTTCTTC.

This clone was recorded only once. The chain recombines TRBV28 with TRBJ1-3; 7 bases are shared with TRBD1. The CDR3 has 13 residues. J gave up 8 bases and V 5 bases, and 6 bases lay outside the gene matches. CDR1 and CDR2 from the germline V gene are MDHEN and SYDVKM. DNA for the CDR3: TGTGCCAGCAGTCCCGACAGGGCTTACACCATATATTTT. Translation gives CASSPDRAYTIYF.

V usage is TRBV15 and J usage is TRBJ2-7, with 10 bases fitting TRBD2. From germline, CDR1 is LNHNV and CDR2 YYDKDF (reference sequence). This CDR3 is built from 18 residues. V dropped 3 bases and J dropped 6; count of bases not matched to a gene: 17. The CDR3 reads CATSSPPRHGTSVGEQYF. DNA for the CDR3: TGTGCCACCAGCAGTCCCCCGAGGCACGGGACTAGCGTTGGCGAGCAGTACTTC.

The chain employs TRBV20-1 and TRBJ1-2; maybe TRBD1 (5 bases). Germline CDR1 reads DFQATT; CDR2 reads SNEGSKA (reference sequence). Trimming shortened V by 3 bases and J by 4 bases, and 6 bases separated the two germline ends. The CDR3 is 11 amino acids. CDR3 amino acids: CSASTGYGYTF. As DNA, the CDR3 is TGCAGTGCTAGCACAGGCTATGGCTACACCTTC.

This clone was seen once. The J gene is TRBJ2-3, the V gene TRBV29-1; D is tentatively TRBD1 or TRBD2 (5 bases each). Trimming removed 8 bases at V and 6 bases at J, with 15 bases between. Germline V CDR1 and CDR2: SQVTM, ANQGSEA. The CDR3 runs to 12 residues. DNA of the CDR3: TGCAGCTTCCGGGGCCCGGGGGATACGCAGTATTTT. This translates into CSFRGPGDTQYF.

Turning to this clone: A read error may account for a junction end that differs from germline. CDR3 DNA: TGTGCCAGCTCAGGTCCCGGGACAGAGACCTACCAGCAGTACTTC. It yields the protein CASSGPGTETYQQYF. This sequence joins TRBV18 and TRBJ2-7; 7 bases match TRBD1. This CDR3 comprises 15 residues. The germline CDR1 and CDR2 sequences are KGHSH and LQKENI.

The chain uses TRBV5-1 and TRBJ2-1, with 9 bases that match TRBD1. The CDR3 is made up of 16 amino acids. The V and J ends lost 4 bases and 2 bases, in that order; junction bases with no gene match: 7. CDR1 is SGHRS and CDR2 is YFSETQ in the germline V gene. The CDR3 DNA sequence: TGCGCCAGCAGCAAGACAGGGGGAGAGACCTACAATGAGCAGTTCTTC. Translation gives CASSKTGGETYNEQFF.

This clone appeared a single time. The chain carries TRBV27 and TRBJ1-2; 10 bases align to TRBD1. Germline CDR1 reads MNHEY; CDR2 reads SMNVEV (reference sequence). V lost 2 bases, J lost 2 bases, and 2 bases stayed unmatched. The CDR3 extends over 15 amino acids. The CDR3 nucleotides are TGTGCCAGCAGTTTAGGGGGACAGGGGAACTATGGCTACACCTTC. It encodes CASSLGGQGNYGYTF.

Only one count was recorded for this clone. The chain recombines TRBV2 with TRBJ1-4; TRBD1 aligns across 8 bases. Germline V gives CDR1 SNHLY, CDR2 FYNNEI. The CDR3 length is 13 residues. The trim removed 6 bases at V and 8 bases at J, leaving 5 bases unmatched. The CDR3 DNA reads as TGTGCCAGCAGAGGGACAGGACTGGAAAAACTGTTTTTT. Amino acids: CASRGTGLEKLFF.

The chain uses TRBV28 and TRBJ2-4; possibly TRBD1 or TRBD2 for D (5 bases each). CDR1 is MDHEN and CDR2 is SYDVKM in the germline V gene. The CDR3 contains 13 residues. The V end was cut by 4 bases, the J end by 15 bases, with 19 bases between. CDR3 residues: CASSSPGLYVGYF. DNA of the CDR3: TGTGCCAGCAGTTCCCCGGGGCTATATGTGGGGTACTTC.

This CDR3 is CASSSPSKGGETYEQYF. DNA of the CDR3: TGTGCCAGCAGCTCCCCCTCGAAAGGGGGGGAGACCTACGAGCAGTACTTC. The chain recombines TRBV13 with TRBJ2-7; possibly TRBD2 for D (7 bases). V was shortened by 4 bases and J by 2 bases, with 21 bases between the two germline ends. The CDR3 consists of 17 residues. Germline lookup yields CDR1 PRHDT and CDR2 FYEKMQ (reference sequence). Supplemented by reference TRBV13 and TRBJ2-7, the full variable domain reads AAGVIQSPRHLIKEKRETATLKCYPIPRHDTVYWYQQGPGQDPQFLISFYEKMQSDKGSIPDRFSAQQFSDYHSELNMSSLELGDSALYFCASSSPSKGGETYEQYFGPGTRLTVT.

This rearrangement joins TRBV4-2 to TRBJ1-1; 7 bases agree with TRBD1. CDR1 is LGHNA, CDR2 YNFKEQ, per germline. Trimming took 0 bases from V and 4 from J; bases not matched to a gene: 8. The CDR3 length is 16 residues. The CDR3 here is CASSQDGGGGGTEAFF. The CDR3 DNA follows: TGTGCCAGCAGCCAAGATGGAGGGGGCGGAGGCACTGAAGCTTTCTTT.

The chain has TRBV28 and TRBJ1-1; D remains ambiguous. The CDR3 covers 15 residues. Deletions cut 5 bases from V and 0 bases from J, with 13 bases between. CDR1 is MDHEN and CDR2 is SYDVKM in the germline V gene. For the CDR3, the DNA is TGTGCCAGCAGTCTACCTAACGGGTTGAACACTGAAGCTTTCTTT. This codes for CASSLPNGLNTEAFF.

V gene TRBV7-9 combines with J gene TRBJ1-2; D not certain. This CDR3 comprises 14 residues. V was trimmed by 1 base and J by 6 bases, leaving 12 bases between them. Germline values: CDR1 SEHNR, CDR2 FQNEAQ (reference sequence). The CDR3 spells CASSLVGGSNGYTF. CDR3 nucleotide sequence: TGTGCCAGCAGCTTAGTAGGAGGGTCGAATGGCTACACCTTC.

CDR3 region: CASSPRQGDNQPQHF. The CDR3 DNA follows: TGTGCCAGCTCACCACGTCAGGGAGACAATCAGCCCCAGCATTTT. The rearrangement links TRBV18 to TRBJ1-5; weak D call: TRBD1 (5 bases). CDR1 is KGHSH, CDR2 LQKENI, per germline. The CDR3 has 15 residues. V was clipped by 1 base and J by 3 bases, with 10 bases between them.

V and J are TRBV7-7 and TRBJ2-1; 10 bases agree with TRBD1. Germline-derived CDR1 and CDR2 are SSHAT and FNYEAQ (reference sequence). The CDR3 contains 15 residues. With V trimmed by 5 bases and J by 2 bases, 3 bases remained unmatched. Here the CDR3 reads CASSPGTGAYNEQFF. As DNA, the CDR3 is TGTGCCAGCAGCCCGGGGACAGGGGCCTACAATGAGCAGTTCTTC. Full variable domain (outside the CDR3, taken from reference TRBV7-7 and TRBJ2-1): GAGVSQSPRYKVTKRGQDVTLRCDPISSHATLYWYQQALGQGPEFLTYFNYEAQPDKSGLPSDRFSAERPEGSISTLTIQRTEQRDSAMYRCASSPGTGAYNEQFFGPGTRLTVL.

The CDR3 loop is CATSLLTVTDTQYF. The CDR3 DNA reads as TGTGCCACCTCGCTATTGACAGTCACAGATACGCAGTATTTT. The rearrangement joins TRBV10-3 to TRBJ2-3, with a tentative D call TRBD1 (5 bases). V lost 10 bases to trimming and J lost 2 bases, with 16 bases between them. CDR3 length equals 14 residues. CDR1 ENHRY and CDR2 SYGVKD come from the germline V gene.

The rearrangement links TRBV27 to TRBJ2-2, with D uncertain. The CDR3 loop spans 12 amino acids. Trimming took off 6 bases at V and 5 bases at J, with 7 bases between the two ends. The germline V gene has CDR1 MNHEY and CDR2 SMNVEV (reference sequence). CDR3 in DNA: TGTGCCAGCAGGCAGCTAACCGGGGAGCTGTTTTTT. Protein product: CASRQLTGELFF.

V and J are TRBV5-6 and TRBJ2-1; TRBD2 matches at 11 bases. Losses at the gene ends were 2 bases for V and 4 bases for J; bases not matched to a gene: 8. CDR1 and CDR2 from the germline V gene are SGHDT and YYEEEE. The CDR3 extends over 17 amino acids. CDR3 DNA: TGTGCCAGCAGCTTTGTAGCGGGGGGGCCGTGGTACAATGAGCAGTTCTTC. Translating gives CASSFVAGGPWYNEQFF.

CDR3 sequence reads: CASSPVRETNEKLFF. The CDR3 DNA is TGTGCCAGCTCACCAGTAAGGGAGACTAATGAAAAACTGTTTTTT. This rearrangement joins TRBV18 to TRBJ1-4; D is unresolved. Germline CDR1 and CDR2: KGHSH and LQKENI. With 2 bases removed from V and 2 bases from J, the gap between germline ends came to 9 bases. This CDR3 spans 15 amino acids. Full variable domain (remainder filled in from reference TRBV18 and TRBJ1-4): NAGVMQNPRHLVRRRGQEARLRCSPMKGHSHVYWYRQLPEEGLKFMVYLQKENIIDESGMPKERFSAEFPKEGPSILRIQQVVRGDSAAYFCASSPVRETNEKLFFGSGTQLSVL.

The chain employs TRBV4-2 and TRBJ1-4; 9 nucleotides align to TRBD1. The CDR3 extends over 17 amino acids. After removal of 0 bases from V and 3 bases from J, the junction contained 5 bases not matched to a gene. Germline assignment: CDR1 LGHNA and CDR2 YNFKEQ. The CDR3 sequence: CASSQDAGTGSNEKLFF. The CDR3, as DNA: TGTGCCAGCAGCCAAGACGCCGGGACAGGGTCTAATGAAAAACTGTTTTTT.

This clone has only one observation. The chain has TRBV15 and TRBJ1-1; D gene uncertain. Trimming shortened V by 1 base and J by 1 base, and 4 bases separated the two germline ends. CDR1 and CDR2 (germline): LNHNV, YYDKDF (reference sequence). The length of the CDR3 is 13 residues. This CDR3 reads CATSRAANTEAFF. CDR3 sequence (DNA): TGTGCCACCAGCAGAGCAGCGAACACTGAAGCTTTCTTT.

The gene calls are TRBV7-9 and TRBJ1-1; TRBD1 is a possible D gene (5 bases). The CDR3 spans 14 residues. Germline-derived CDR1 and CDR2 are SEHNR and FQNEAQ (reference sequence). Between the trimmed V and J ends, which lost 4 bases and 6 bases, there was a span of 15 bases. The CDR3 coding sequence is TGTGCCAGCAGCTCGTCGGGCGGGGCCGCTGAAGCTTTCTTT. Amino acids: CASSSSGGAAEAFF.

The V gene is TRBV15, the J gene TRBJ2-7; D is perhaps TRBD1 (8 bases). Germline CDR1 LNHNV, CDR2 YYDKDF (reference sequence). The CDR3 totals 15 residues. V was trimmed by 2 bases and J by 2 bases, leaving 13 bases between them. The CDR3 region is CATSRRTGRAYEQYF. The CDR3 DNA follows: TGTGCCACCAGCAGAAGGACAGGGAGGGCCTACGAGCAGTACTTC.